Below are 8 T cell receptor beta chains sequenced from a single sample in a study of blood T cell repertoires in COVID-19. TCRdb's table, derived via immunoSEQ multiplex PCR, lists solely in-frame clones and lacks some. Here the sample spans under 200,000 clones, 70% to 90% being singletons. Sequencing was carried out using peripheral blood. These receptors were obtained from a man in his forties with active or convalescent COVID-19.

The rearrangement links TRBV6-5 to TRBJ1-2; TRBD1 aligns across 8 bases. The CDR3 totals 13 residues. The V and J ends lost 6 bases and 7 bases, in that order; junction bases with no gene match: 7. Germline-derived CDR1 and CDR2 are MNHEY and SVGAGI. CDR3 sequence reads: CASRTTGDVGYTF. CDR3 coding DNA: TGTGCCAGCAGGACGACAGGGGATGTTGGCTACACCTTC.

The CDR3 DNA follows: TGTGCCAGCAGCCAAGGGCCGGGGTCTAGTTACGAGCAGTACTTC. This sequence encodes CASSQGPGSSYEQYF. This chain connects TRBV3-1 (or the pseudogene TRBV3-2) to TRBJ2-7; weak D call: TRBD2 (5 bases). CDR1 LGHDT and CDR2 YNNKEL come from the germline V gene (reference sequence). This CDR3 has 15 residues. The V end was cut by 1 base, the J end by 4 bases, with 14 bases between.

The gene calls are TRBV11-3 and TRBJ2-5, with a possible D match to TRBD1 (5 bases). Germline CDR1 is SGHNT and CDR2 is YENEEA. Trimming removed 5 bases at V and 6 bases at J, with 25 bases between. CDR3 size: 17 residues. The CDR3 loop reads CASSRRGGAGRRKTQYF. In DNA form, the CDR3 reads TGTGCCAGCAGCCGAAGGGGTGGTGCTGGGCGTCGAAAGACCCAGTACTTC.

This clone has a single count. CDR3 in DNA: TGTGCCAGCAGTGAAGGATCGGCTGGAAACACCATATATTTT. Protein: CASSEGSAGNTIYF. This sequence joins TRBV2 and TRBJ1-3; D remains ambiguous. The V gene lost 1 base and the J gene lost 2 bases, with 6 bases spanning the gap. The germline gives CDR1 SNHLY, CDR2 FYNNEI. The CDR3 runs 14 residues.

The rearrangement links TRBV28 to TRBJ1-2, with TRBD1 matching over 8 bases. CDR3 length: 13 amino acids. V shed 6 bases and J 8 bases; nucleotides not matched to a gene: 8. The germline V gene encodes CDR1 MDHEN and CDR2 SYDVKM. CDR3 loop: CASRTRGQAGYTF. The CDR3 DNA is TGTGCCAGCAGGACCAGGGGGCAGGCGGGCTACACCTTC.

The chain recombines TRBV30 with TRBJ2-2, with TRBD2 matching 9 bases. The length of the CDR3 is 15 residues. Unmatched junction bases numbered 6, after V lost 2 bases and J lost 5 bases. Germline V gene lookup returns CDR1 GTSNPN and CDR2 SVGIG (reference sequence). CDR3 nucleotides: TGTGCCTGGAGTAGTAGCGGGAGTCAAACCGGGGAGCTGTTTTTT. Its protein product is CAWSSSGSQTGELFF.

This clone was seen just once. The chain uses TRBV28 and TRBJ1-5; possible D gene TRBD1, 6 bases. CDR1 MDHEN and CDR2 SYDVKM come from the germline V gene. The CDR3 contains 15 residues. V gave up 5 bases and J gave up 0 bases, with 11 bases separating them. This chain's CDR3 is CASSRTGSSNQPQHF. The CDR3 DNA reads TGTGCCAGCAGTCGTACAGGGTCTAGCAATCAGCCCCAGCATTTT.

The rearrangement links TRBV27 to TRBJ2-5; 8 bases are a match to TRBD2. In germline, CDR1 is MNHEY, CDR2 SMNVEV (reference sequence). V shed 6 bases and J 2 bases; nucleotides not matched to a gene: 8. This CDR3 comprises 15 residues. The CDR3 coding sequence is TGTGCCAGCAGCCGAACATTAGCGGGGCAAGAGACCCAGTACTTC. Residues: CASSRTLAGQETQYF.